The clone carrying this TCR beta chain was counted only a few times. The antigen is not known. The data are from a study of T cells in Graves' hyperthyroidism and ophthalmopathy. Cells are PBMCs isolated from 10 ml of fresh blood. Template material for amplifying TCR beta CDR3 regions consisted of RNA transcripts. A first-round RT-PCR of the TCR CDR3 used the HTBI primer set. TCRdb re-derived calls from the multiplex PCR reads in MiXCR, one entry per CDR3 protein. The sample gives hundreds of thousands of distinct CDR3 sequences, roughly 17% of which show up once; 18% is in the top ten. Study-wide points: Most expanded thyroid clonotypes above 0.001 also appeared in blood. Through a model of 13 V-J features, ophthalmopathy was separated from stable hyperthyroidism.

The CDR3 is made up of 18 amino acids. Germline V gene sequence: CDR1 SGHRS, CDR2 YFSETQ. Trimming stripped 0 bases from V and 0 bases from J, with 18 bases between. The gene calls are TRBV5-1 and TRBJ1-2; D is undetermined. This clonotype originated in a woman aged 18-29 years with Graves' hyperthyroidism. The sample taken for sequencing was blood. The CDR3 DNA is TGCGCCAGCAGCTTGGAGGTTGTTAAAGGCCTGACTAACTATGGCTACACCTTC. Translated, it gives CASSLEVVKGLTNYGYTF.